This T cell receptor beta chain was captured by sequencing in a study of post-analysis software for immune sequencing data (dated by TCRdb to the mid-2010s). Concerning the study at large: The recorded disease courses included relapsing-remitting, secondary progressive and progressive-relapsing multiple sclerosis, and some patients had no subtype annotation. The patient repertoires were set against 10 to 11 previously published healthy control repertoires from donors whose ages ranged from about 6 to 26 years. A subset of samples was prepared in parallel using single-end sample barcoding, then pooled and co-amplified after Illumina adapter ligation.

A few counts support this clonotype. It has no known antigen specificity. No quality values exist for individual bases; no much larger clone is one base distant. The V end gives up 4 bases and the J end 7 bases, leaving 8 bases in the junction not matched to a gene. The CDR3, from cysteine to phenylalanine, totals 15 residues. Solely the CDR3 DNA is kept, with 45 bases framed from the first base. The method was PCR. Sequencer: Illumina HiSeq 2500. To reduce PCR and sequencing biases, unique molecular identifiers were incorporated into the TCR beta cDNA libraries. Every 1 to 10 million input T cells yielded 500,000 or so cDNA molecules, meaning each molecule approximated one T cell. Patient libraries were prepared and sequenced with the same protocol used for the earlier healthy control dataset. Samples belonging to the same batch were prepared together, multiplexed and sequenced on a shared HiSeq lane. The original methods were these. Raw barcoded reads were processed with MIGEC, and single-read molecular identifier groups were discarded before consensus assembly and CDR3 extraction. Clonotype tables were post-analysed with VDJtools, and diversity was normalized by down-sampling all datasets to the smallest sample size. In repertoire overlap clustering, CDR3 amino acid sequences, but not nucleotide sequences, were matched to correct batch-related cross-sample contamination. TCRdb reran the public reads through fastp at Q25 and MiXCR, keeping productive beta chains. Rows with one shared CDR3 protein collapse into an entry with the most common genes and DNA. TCRdb, not the authors, supplied the V and J calls. This sample comprises 700,000 to 800,000 distinct CDR3 sequences, roughly 30% of them detected only once. The top ten clonotypes cover around 0.6% of the sample.

Findings and caveats that apply to the study as a whole: The control group was slightly older than the multiple sclerosis patient group. Direct clustering with F measure showed strong co-clustering of samples prepared in the same batch, prompting a batch-effect correction. Patients showed significantly higher frequencies than controls for a handful of TRBV segments, among them TRBV5-6, TRBV5-1 and TRBV20-1. Normalized Chao1 diversity was significantly lower in multiple sclerosis patients than controls, suggesting substantial peripheral T-cell clonal expansion.

To demonstrate the VDJtools post-analysis software, the study profiled TCR beta repertoires from the peripheral blood of around 13 young patients with multiple sclerosis. The multiple sclerosis patients were children and adolescents ranging in age from 6 to 15 years. The sequence joins TRBV12-3 or TRBV12-4 to TRBJ2-2, with 8 middle bases fitting TRBD1. Sequenced: blood. The clonotype was recovered from a girl aged 10-17 years with multiple sclerosis. The CDR3 has the sequence CASSSDRGMVGELFF. The DNA reads as follows: TGTGCCAGCAGTTCCGACAGGGGAATGGTCGGGGAGCTGTTTTTT.